This TCR beta chain was recovered during a study of T cell responses to AZD1222 COVID-19 vaccine (dated by TCRdb to the early 2020s). Context from the whole study: A total of over 230 trial participants underwent TCR sequencing, of whom some 210 received two doses of AZD1222 and about 25 received two doses of the MenACWY control vaccine. Trial participants were enrolled by age into subgroups of 18-55, 56-69 and 70-plus years, and around 150, 29 and 61 TCR-sequenced participants, respectively, were included in these subgroups. Broad study findings and their caveats: Because no samples from the day 14 peak response were available, repertoires could be characterized only after the peak T cell response. Participants were mostly white British and included more females than males, and it was suggested by the authors that clonal diversity may have been underestimated. Epitopes outside the regions mutated in the B.1.351 and B.1.1.7 variants were reportedly recognized by nearly half of the unique spike-specific TCRs. In the small 56-69-year group, the increase in depth fell short of significance, most likely because of low power. Vaccine-associated CD4 TCRs spanned the whole spike protein, with dominant responses in regions 160-218 and 743-854. Spike-specific TCR breadth and depth rose significantly after two AZD1222 doses compared with day 0 and with MenACWY recipients. Conclusions about previously exposed vaccinees are limited because only six or seven AZD1222 recipients were SARS-CoV-2 seropositive at baseline.

Read against the paper, the sample's time point label means: baseline before first vaccination. This specimen's treatment or condition label, per the study, means: meningococcal conjugate vaccine given as trial control. Vaccinee samples were obtained from the UK trials COV001 and COV002, which included a single-blind randomized controlled phase 2/3 trial of AZD1222 (ChAdOx1 nCoV-19) in healthy adults. Trial participant PBMC samples were collected at day 0 and day 28 after the second dose for TCRbeta chain sequencing. This clone was counted a single time. What antigen it recognizes has not been identified. Base qualities are missing; no much larger clone stands one base away. The germline V gene sets CDR1 to SQVTM and CDR2 to ANQGSEA. The CDR3 contains 11 residues, cysteine and phenylalanine counted. CDR3 DNA is the only sequence kept; it has 33 bases, read in frame from the first base. Trimming removed 6 bases from V and 7 bases from J, leaving 12 bases between the germline ends.

The CDR3 regions of human TCRbeta chains were subjected to immunosequencing. The original methods were these. TCRs in the repertoires were matched against a reference library of SARS-CoV-2-specific TCRs that had been generated with the MIRA antigen-specificity platform. Breadth was defined as the fraction of unique TCRs that were SARS-CoV-2-associated. Depth was defined as the fraction of total T cells that were SARS-CoV-2-associated. Each spike-specific TCR was assigned to its reactive spike region and to a CD4 or CD8 class using the MIRA data. Log10-transformed breadth and depth values were compared by one-way ANOVA with Sidak's multiple comparisons tests. TCRdb's version of the immuneACCESS table is confined to in-frame rearrangements and falls short of the full clone set. An unresolved V gene accounts for under half of the shortfall where checked; the remainder is of unknown origin. D and trimming were read from the DNA, whereas the V and J calls and clone size are those reported in that table. The sample has about 100,000 clones on record, roughly 86% of them singletons. The ten largest clones capture 4.2% of the sample.

The sample here was peripheral blood, taken on day 0 of MenACWY control vaccination. The sequence derives from an adult in good health. Recombination joined TRBV29-1 with TRBJ1-1; the D gene is unclear. The CDR3 in this case is CSVDNEYEAFF. In nucleotide form, the sequence is TGCAGCGTCGATAATGAGTATGAAGCTTTCTTT.